This T cell receptor (beta chain) is drawn from a study of T cells in Graves' hyperthyroidism and ophthalmopathy. General observations from the study: Researchers report that a 13 V-J model separated ophthalmopathy from stable hyperthyroidism. Most expanded thyroid clonotypes above 0.001 recurred in blood.

Germline-derived CDR1 and CDR2 are SEHNR and FQNEAQ (reference sequence). The CDR3 is 15 amino acids. Trimming removed 5 bases from V and 3 bases from J; junction bases left unmatched: 8. Hyperthyroidism had been newly diagnosed in patients aged 18 to 65, and its duration was under 2 months. Researchers barred patients who had uncontrolled infection, other autoimmune disease, pregnancy or lactation. Concerning this clonotype itself: Its specificity is not known.

TCR beta CDR3 sequences were amplified from RNA transcripts. HTBI primers were the set used in a first-round RT-PCR of the TCR CDR3. TCRdb independently ran MiXCR on the multiplex PCR reads; one entry per CDR3 protein. The sample lists under 450,000 distinct CDR3 sequences; about 14% were seen once. The chain links TRBV7-9 to TRBJ2-7; 9 positions agree with TRBD1. This receptor was identified in a man aged 30 to 45 with Graves' hyperthyroidism that later progressed to Graves' ophthalmopathy. The material sequenced was blood. The CDR3 sequence: CASSLGQGGIYEQYF. DNA of the CDR3: TGTGCCAGCAGCCTGGGACAGGGCGGCATCTACGAGCAGTACTTC.